Shown below are 5 T cell receptor beta chains from a single sample sequenced in a study of beta chain features in type 1 diabetes. As every portion of the isolated RNA was reverse transcribed, the sequencing read expressed TCRB transcripts. This table comes from immunoSEQ multiplex PCR, and its TCRdb copy is limited to in-frame clones, with some not included. Of around 430,000 clones in the sample, about 30% were seen once. Sequencing input: naive CD4+ T cells from blood. The source is a man aged 18 to 35 in good health.

V is TRBV25-1 and J is TRBJ1-3; D gene uncertain. The germline gives CDR1 MGHDK, CDR2 SYGVNS. The ends were cut back, 5 bases at V and 0 bases at J, with 11 bases in the middle. This CDR3 has 15 amino acids. CDR3 protein: CASSSVQTSGNTIYF. The CDR3 coding sequence is TGTGCCAGCAGTTCTGTACAGACCTCTGGAAACACCATATATTTT.

This clone has only a few counts. The V and J genes are TRBV6-5 and TRBJ2-3; 7 positions agree with TRBD1. Per the germline V gene, CDR1 is MNHEY and CDR2 is SVGAGI. Trimming took 6 bases from V and 6 from J; bases not matched to a gene: 6. CDR3 size: 13 residues. CDR3: CASSDRDVDTQYF. The CDR3 bases are TGTGCCAGCAGCGACAGGGATGTTGATACGCAGTATTTT.

The CDR3 nucleotides are TGTGCCAGCATGCTTGGGCGGGAGTATAGGAAGACCCAGTACTTC. As protein: CASMLGREYRKTQYF. The rearrangement joins TRBV7-2 to TRBJ2-5; TRBD2 matches at 7 bases. Looked up from germline, CDR1 is SGHTA and CDR2 is FQGNSA. Germline trimming cut 7 bases from V and 6 bases from J; bases unmatched to any gene: 14. The CDR3 covers 15 residues. Combining the CDR3 with reference TRBV7-2 and TRBJ2-5 gives the whole variable domain GAGVSQSPSNKVTEKGKDVELRCDPISGHTALYWYRQSLGQGLEFLIYFQGNSAPDKSGLPSDRFSAERTGGSVSTLTIQRTQQEDSAVYLCASMLGREYRKTQYFGPGTRLLVL.

The chain employs TRBV7-9 and TRBJ2-1; D gene uncertain. Germline loops: CDR1 SEHNR, CDR2 FQNEAQ (reference sequence). V lost 5 bases, J lost 5 bases, and 10 bases lay in between. This CDR3 has 13 residues. The CDR3 DNA follows: TGTGCCAGCAGCCCTATACGGAACAATGAGCAGTTCTTC. Its protein product is CASSPIRNNEQFF.

The gene calls are TRBV9 and TRBJ2-3, with unresolved D. V lost 0 bases, J lost 0 bases, and 11 bases lay in between. This CDR3 has 16 residues. Germline assignment: CDR1 SGDLS and CDR2 YYNGEE. CDR3 sequence (DNA): TGTGCCAGCAGCGTAGGAGCGCAGCTCAGCACAGATACGCAGTATTTT. Encoded protein: CASSVGAQLSTDTQYF.